This T cell receptor (beta chain) is from a study of post-analysis software for immune sequencing data. The study's findings and limits: Multiple sclerosis patients showed significantly lower normalized Chao1 diversity than controls did.

Included in the TCR beta cDNA libraries were unique molecular identifiers. In TCRdb, the PCR reads were re-called with MiXCR into one record per CDR3 protein. This table holds roughly 160,000 distinct CDR3 sequences, under 40% found once. V shed 8 bases and J 10 bases; nucleotides not matched to a gene: 17. The CDR3 totals 14 residues. In germline, CDR1 is MNHEY, CDR2 SVGEGT. This clonotype was found once. Its antigen is still unknown. This TCR was recovered from a girl aged 10 to 17 with multiple sclerosis. The rearrangement links TRBV6-2 or TRBV6-3 to TRBJ2-7; 7 bases fit TRBD2. Sample: blood, taken after autologous hematopoietic stem cell transplantation. The CDR3 here is CASDTRAGQDTQYF. The CDR3 DNA reads TGTGCCAGCGACACCAGAGCGGGGCAAGACACCCAGTACTTC.